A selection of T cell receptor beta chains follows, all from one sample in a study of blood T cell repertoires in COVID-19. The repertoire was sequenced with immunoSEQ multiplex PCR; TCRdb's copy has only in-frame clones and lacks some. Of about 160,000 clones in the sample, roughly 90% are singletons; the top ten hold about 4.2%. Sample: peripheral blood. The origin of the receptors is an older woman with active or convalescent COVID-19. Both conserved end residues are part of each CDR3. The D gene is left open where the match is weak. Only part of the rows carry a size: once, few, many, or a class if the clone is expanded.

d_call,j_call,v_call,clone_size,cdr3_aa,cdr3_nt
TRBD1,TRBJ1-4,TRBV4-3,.,CASSLQGPTTGANEKLFF,TGCGCCAGCAGCCTTCAAGGGCCTACGACAGGGGCTAATGAAAAACTGTTTTTT
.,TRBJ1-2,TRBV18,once,CASSLDDSGYGYTF,TGTGCCAGCTCGCTAGACGACTCGGGCTATGGCTACACCTTC
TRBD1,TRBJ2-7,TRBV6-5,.,CASSYTGQAYEQYF,TGTGCCAGCAGTTACACCGGACAGGCCTACGAGCAGTACTTC
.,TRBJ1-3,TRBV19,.,CASRPRDNSGNTIYF,TGTGCCAGTAGACCCAGGGATAACTCTGGAAACACCATATATTTT
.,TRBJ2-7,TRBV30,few,CAWSTNRGAVSYEQYF,TGTGCCTGGAGTACTAACCGCGGGGCCGTCTCCTACGAGCAGTACTTC
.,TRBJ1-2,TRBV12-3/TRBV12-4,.,CASSAAGDGYTF,TGTGCCAGCAGCGCGGCAGGGGATGGCTACACCTTC
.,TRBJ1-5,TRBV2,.,CASSDSGFLSPNQPQHF,TGTGCCAGCAGTGATTCGGGGTTCTTAAGCCCTAATCAGCCCCAGCATTTT
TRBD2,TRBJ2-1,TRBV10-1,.,CASSETSGGKQFF,TGCGCCAGCAGTGAAACTAGCGGGGGGAAGCAGTTCTTC
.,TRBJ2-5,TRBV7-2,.,CASEPGLETQYF,TGTGCCAGCGAACCTGGGCTGGAGACCCAGTACTTC
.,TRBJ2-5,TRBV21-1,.,CASSCKGNAGRAETQYF,TGTGCCAGCAGCTGTAAGGGGAACGCGGGAAGGGCGGAGACCCAGTACTTC
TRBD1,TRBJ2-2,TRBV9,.,CASSVSGGSGELFF,TGTGCCAGCAGCGTTTCAGGGGGTTCCGGGGAGCTGTTTTTT
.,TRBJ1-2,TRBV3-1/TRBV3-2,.,CASSQSGLMAYTF,TGTGCCAGCAGCCAATCGGGACTTATGGCCTACACCTTC
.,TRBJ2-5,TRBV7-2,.,CASSLAHQETQYF,TGTGCCAGCAGCTTAGCCCATCAAGAGACCCAGTACTTC
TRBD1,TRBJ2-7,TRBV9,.,CASSVGTTGSSYEQYF,TGTGCCAGCAGCGTGGGGACGACAGGGAGCTCCTACGAGCAGTACTTC
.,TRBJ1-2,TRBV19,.,CASSSRARGYGYTF,TGTGCCAGTTCCTCGCGGGCGCGGGGGTATGGCTACACCTTC
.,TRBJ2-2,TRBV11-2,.,CASSAVAGLWSGELFF,TGTGCCAGCAGCGCCGTTGCAGGGCTTTGGTCCGGGGAGCTGTTTTTT
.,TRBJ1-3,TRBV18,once,CASSPFGEVGNTIYF,TGTGCCAGCTCACCTTTCGGGGAGGTTGGAAACACCATATATTTT
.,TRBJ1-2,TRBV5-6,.,CASSLVSGAFYGYTF,TGTGCCAGCAGCTTGGTGTCAGGGGCCTTCTATGGCTACACCTTC
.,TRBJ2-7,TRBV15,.,CATSRDLGKSYEQYF,TGTGCCACCAGCAGAGATCTTGGCAAGTCCTACGAGCAGTACTTC
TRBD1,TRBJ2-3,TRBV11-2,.,CASSLGTGGDTQYF,TGTGCCAGCAGCCTCGGGACAGGGGGGGATACGCAGTATTTT
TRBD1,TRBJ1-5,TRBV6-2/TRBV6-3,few,CASSAWTGGGLGNQPQHF,TGTGCCAGCAGTGCCTGGACAGGGGGCGGGTTGGGCAATCAGCCCCAGCATTTT
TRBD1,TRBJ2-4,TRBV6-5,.,CASRPTGGAKNIQYF,TGTGCCAGCAGACCTACAGGGGGGGCCAAAAACATTCAGTACTTC
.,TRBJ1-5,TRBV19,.,CASIRDINNQPQHF,TGTGCCAGTATCCGGGACATTAATAATCAGCCCCAGCATTTT
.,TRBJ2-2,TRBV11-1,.,CASSLVVLGGTGELFF,TGTGCCAGCAGCTTAGTGGTACTAGGAGGGACCGGGGAGCTGTTTTTT
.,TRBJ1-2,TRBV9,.,CASSVDGRGSNYGYTF,TGTGCCAGCAGCGTAGATGGTAGGGGTTCCAACTATGGCTACACCTTC
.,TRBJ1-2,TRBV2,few,CASSESRQVAGYTF,TGTGCCAGCAGTGAGTCTCGCCAGGTTGCCGGCTACACCTTC